The T cell receptor (beta chain) described here comes from a study of blood T cell repertoires in COVID-19. Enrolment of Seattle patients took place during active infection, and they were followed longitudinally. This clone was observed a single time. In the authors' methods: Quantification of nucleated cells was approximated via reference gene primer amplification. The method was immunoSEQ multiplex PCR; TCRdb's version includes in-frame clones alone and lacks a portion of them. V and J calls and clone size are given by that table; D and trimming were obtained from the DNA. The sample holds 300,000 to 350,000 clones; over 80% are singletons and the top ten take 9.5% to 10%. J lost 2 bases, V lost 4 bases, and 6 bases had no gene match. Per germline, CDR1 LGHDT and CDR2 YNNKEL (reference sequence). The CDR3 has 15 amino acids.

This sequence originates from a man between 25 and 39 years old with COVID-19, enrolled during active disease. The chain couples TRBV3-1 (or the pseudogene TRBV3-2) to TRBJ2-7, with TRBD2 matching 9 bases. The sample consisted of peripheral blood. CDR3 in DNA: TGTGCCAGCAGCCTATCGACTAGCGGAGCCTACGAGCAGTACTTC. Its translation: CASSLSTSGAYEQYF.